This T cell receptor (beta chain) came from a study of regulatory dendritic cells for organ transplantation. The study, taken as a whole, reports: Naive CD4+ and CD8+ repertoires were highly diverse; memory CD8+ was most oligoclonal. Resting memory CD8+ T cells held the most alloreactive clonotypes. Regulatory dendritic cells appeared to expand memory CD8+ clones less than mature ones.

Profiled with immunoSEQ multiplex PCR; TCRdb holds only in-frame clones, not every one. The sample lists thousands of clones, more than 55% occurring once. FACS sorted CD4+ or CD8+ T cells into CD45RA+ naive and CD45RO+ memory. Trimming took 3 bases from V and 10 from J, leaving 18 bases between them. In germline, CDR1 is SEHNR, CDR2 FQNEAQ (reference sequence). CDR3 length: 14 residues. In the case of this clone: Its target is not known.

Sequencing was carried out using memory CD8+ T cells from blood. Subset meaning: CD45RO+ memory T cells. The clonotype was recovered from a human donor in good health. J is TRBJ2-5 and V is TRBV7-9; D is possibly TRBD2 (6 bases). The CDR3 region has the DNA TGTGCCAGCAGCTTCGGGACTCCGGTGGGCGGCCAGTACTTC. Translating gives CASSFGTPVGGQYF.